Each of the 17 T cell receptor beta chains below was sequenced from the same sample in a study of neurological immune-mediated disorders. TCRdb used MiXCR to reprocess the 5' RACE reads, holding one entry per CDR3 protein. The table lists about 38,000 distinct CDR3 sequences, under 14% of them singletons. What was sequenced was CD4+ T cells from blood. The receptors here all came from a woman aged 30 to 39 with HTLV-1-associated myelopathy (HAM/TSP).

This clonotype has ten or more counts. The chain uses TRBV11-2 and TRBJ2-7, with D possibly being TRBD1 (6 bases). V was pared by 5 bases and J by 2 bases, with 13 bases between. This CDR3 region has 14 residues. Germline CDR1 and CDR2: SGHAT and FQNNGV. In nucleotides, the CDR3 is TGTGCCAGCAGCCGTGCAGGGGAGCCCTACGAGCAGTACTTC. Protein sequence: CASSRAGEPYEQYF.

This clonotype came up many times. The chain uses TRBV15 and TRBJ2-1, with TRBD1 matching 7 bases. The J segment lost 3 bases and the V segment lost 0 bases, leaving 5 bases of the junction unmatched. The CDR3 loop spans 16 amino acids. Per the germline V gene, CDR1 is LNHNV and CDR2 is YYDKDF (reference sequence). DNA of the CDR3: TGTGCCACCAGCAGAGACCGGGACAGAAACTACAATGAGCAGTTCTTC. This gives the protein CATSRDRDRNYNEQFF.

This clonotype has ten or more counts. The chain joins TRBV20-1 to TRBJ2-7, with D possibly being TRBD1 or TRBD2 (5 bases each). Germline-derived CDR1 and CDR2 are DFQATT and SNEGSKA (reference sequence). The V end lost 0 bases, the J end lost 6 bases, and 24 bases lay between the germline ends. The length of the CDR3 is 17 residues. The CDR3 loop reads CSARDHGTGTGRTEQYF. DNA for the CDR3: TGCAGTGCTAGAGATCACGGGACCGGCACGGGCCGCACCGAGCAGTACTTC.

The chain couples TRBV5-1 to TRBJ2-1; possible D gene TRBD1, 8 bases. CDR3 size: 14 residues. Trimming shortened V by 0 bases and J by 9 bases, and 13 bases separated the two germline ends. Per germline, CDR1 SGHRS and CDR2 YFSETQ. The CDR3 bases are TGCGCCAGCAGCTTGGACAGGGGGGGTCGTGAGCAGTTCTTC. Its translation is CASSLDRGGREQFF.

This clonotype came up a few times. The chain combines TRBV7-2 with TRBJ2-7; tentatively, D is TRBD2 (6 bases). The germline V gene has CDR1 SGHTA and CDR2 FQGNSA. CDR3 length equals 14 residues. V lost 2 bases to trimming and J lost 0 bases, with 8 bases between them. The CDR3 DNA follows: TGTGCCAGCAGCTTATTGGGGGGCTCCTACGAGCAGTACTTC. Its protein product is CASSLLGGSYEQYF. Full variable domain (remainder filled in from reference TRBV7-2 and TRBJ2-7): GAGVSQSPSNKVTEKGKDVELRCDPISGHTALYWYRQSLGQGLEFLIYFQGNSAPDKSGLPSDRFSAERTGGSVSTLTIQRTQQEDSAVYLCASSLLGGSYEQYFGPGTRLTVT.

This clonotype was counted ten times or more. CDR3 coding DNA: TGCAGTGCAACGGGGGGCTTGAGGGCAGATACGCAGTATTTT. It encodes CSATGGLRADTQYF. The V gene is TRBV20-1, the J gene TRBJ2-3; D perhaps matches TRBD2 (7 bases). The CDR3 consists of 14 residues. Germline V gene sequence: CDR1 DFQATT, CDR2 SNEGSKA (reference sequence). V was pared by 6 bases and J by 4 bases, with 17 bases between.

This clonotype was observed many times. The junction and the germline gene differ at one end; a read error may be behind it. The chain is built from TRBV2 and TRBJ1-5; TRBD1 is a possible D gene (5 bases). From germline, CDR1 is SNHLY and CDR2 FYNNEI. This CDR3 is built from 14 residues. The CDR3 is CASSESRAGQSQHF. The CDR3 nucleotides are TGTGCCAGCAGTGAGTCCAGGGCGGGTCAGTCCCAGCATTTT.

This clonotype has at least ten counts. The chain employs TRBV6-6 and TRBJ1-1, with D unresolved. The CDR3 has 14 residues. The germline V gene has CDR1 MNHNY and CDR2 SVGAGI (reference sequence). V gave up 6 bases and J gave up 6 bases, with 17 bases separating them. CDR3 residues: CASRLTFLRAEAFF. The CDR3 DNA reads TGTGCCAGCAGGTTGACTTTCCTACGGGCTGAAGCTTTCTTT.

Many counts were recorded for this clonotype. The CDR3 nucleotides are TGTGCCAGCAGGCTGGGACAGAGCTACGAGCAGTACTTC. Translated: CASRLGQSYEQYF. This chain joins TRBV27 and TRBJ2-7, with 7 bases aligning to TRBD1. CDR3 size: 13 residues. V lost 6 bases to trimming and J lost 3 bases; unmatched junction nucleotides: 5. The V gene's germline CDR1 is MNHEY and CDR2 SMNVEV (reference sequence).

At least ten counts were recorded for this clonotype. CDR3 amino acids: CASTWGGLGGYEQFF. Here the CDR3 DNA reads TGTGCCAGCACCTGGGGGGGGCTTGGAGGTTACGAGCAGTTCTTC. The gene calls are TRBV5-6 and TRBJ2-1; possible D gene TRBD2, 7 bases. Between the trimmed V and J ends, which lost 6 bases and 10 bases, there was a span of 23 bases. This CDR3 comprises 15 residues. From germline, CDR1 is SGHDT and CDR2 YYEEEE.

This clonotype was seen more than once but under ten times. The chain uses TRBV2 and TRBJ2-2; tentatively, D is TRBD2 (5 bases). The CDR3 loop spans 15 amino acids. V was cut by 4 bases and J by 1 base, with 10 bases left in between. From germline, CDR1 is SNHLY and CDR2 FYNNEI. Here the CDR3 DNA reads TGTGCCAGCAGTGGGCCCCGGGAGAACACCGGGGAGCTGTTTTTT. This codes for CASSGPRENTGELFF.

Many counts were recorded for this clonotype. The chain links TRBV11-2 to TRBJ2-3; 14 bases fit TRBD2. The CDR3 is 19 residues long. Trimming removed 5 bases from V and 1 base from J; junction bases left unmatched: 11. Germline loops: CDR1 SGHAT, CDR2 FQNNGV. CDR3 DNA sequence: TGTGCCAGCAGCCTCTACTGGACTAGCGGGGGGTCGGGCACAGATACGCAGTATTTT. As protein: CASSLYWTSGGSGTDTQYF. The full variable domain, its missing parts supplied by reference TRBV11-2 and TRBJ2-3, is EAGVAQSPRYKIIEKRQSVAFWCNPISGHATLYWYQQILGQGPKLLIQFQNNGVVDDSQLPKDRFSAERLKGVDSTLKIQPAKLEDSAVYLCASSLYWTSGGSGTDTQYFGPGTRLTVL.

In this sample, this clonotype turned up many times. This sequence joins TRBV7-8 and TRBJ1-1, with a possible D match to TRBD1 (5 bases). Germline CDR1 and CDR2: SGHVS and FQNEAQ. The V end was cut by 5 bases, the J end by 3 bases, with 22 bases between. CDR3 length equals 17 residues. The CDR3 DNA sequence: TGTGCCAGCAGCCCTAACAGGATTGGGGGACGGTACACTGAAGCTTTCTTT. The encoded protein is CASSPNRIGGRYTEAFF.

On this clonotype: Germline is not matched at one junction end, which may reflect a read error. The rearrangement links TRBV7-2 to TRBJ2-1; TRBD2 matches at 13 bases. There are 18 residues in the CDR3. Germline CDR1 reads SGHTA; CDR2 reads FQGNSA. In nucleotides, the CDR3 is TGTGCCAGCAGCTCCGTGGGACTAGCGGGGACAACCTACAATGAGCACTTATTC. Translated: CASSSVGLAGTTYNEHLF.

J is TRBJ2-2 and V is TRBV7-9, with D hard to call. CDR1 SEHNR and CDR2 FQNEAQ come from the germline V gene (reference sequence). With 3 bases removed from V and 1 base from J, the gap between germline ends came to 9 bases. This CDR3 is built from 15 residues. Here the CDR3 reads CASSLPRKNTGELFF. The CDR3 nucleotides read TGTGCCAGCAGCTTGCCCAGAAAGAACACCGGGGAGCTGTTTTTT.

In this sample, this clonotype turned up a few times. A junction boundary mismatches the germline segment, possibly from a read error. The V gene is TRBV11-2, the J gene TRBJ2-2, with D perhaps being TRBD1 or TRBD2 (5 bases each). Germline-derived CDR1 and CDR2 are SGHAT and FQNNGV. The CDR3 is 16 residues long. CDR3 in DNA: TGTGCCAGTAGCTTAGGTGTGCCAGGGCGGCGAGGGGAGATGTTTTTT. It yields the protein CASSLGVPGRRGEMFF. Supplemented by reference TRBV11-2 and TRBJ2-2, the full variable domain reads EAGVAQSPRYKIIEKRQSVAFWCNPISGHATLYWYQQILGQGPKLLIQFQNNGVVDDSQLPKDRFSAERLKGVDSTLKIQPAKLEDSAVYLCASSLGVPGRRGEMFFGEGSRLTVL.

This clonotype was observed many times. CDR3 bases: TGCGCCAGCAGCTGGCCCGGGACTAGCGGGGGGGCTATCACAGATACGCAGTATTTT. It yields the protein CASSWPGTSGGAITDTQYF. V and J are TRBV5-1 and TRBJ2-3; 16 bases are shared with TRBD2. V lost 3 bases to trimming and J lost 2 bases; unmatched junction nucleotides: 9. The CDR3 is 19 amino acids. Germline assignment: CDR1 SGHRS and CDR2 YFSETQ.